What follows are 23 T cell receptor beta chains derived from one specimen sequenced in a study of blood T cell repertoires in COVID-19 (dated by TCRdb to about 2020). The library was generated by the immunoSEQ multiplex PCR assay. TCRdb took over this immuneACCESS table, retaining in-frame rearrangements with V and J assigned. Such tables are incomplete; in checked studies, under half of the missing clones stem from an unresolved V gene, and the remainder is unexplained. The sample table holds about 140,000 clones, of which about 75% were seen once. Less than 3% of the sample is taken by the ten largest. Specimen: PBMCs or T cells enriched from blood (not recorded which). These receptor sequences come from a woman between 50 and 59 years old who had recovered from COVID-19.

DNA for the CDR3: TGTGCCAGCAGCTTAGACCTCATACAGCCGTACAATGAGCAGTTCTTC. Translating gives CASSLDLIQPYNEQFF. The rearrangement uses TRBV11-2 and TRBJ2-1, with unresolved D. The V end lost 0 bases, the J end lost 4 bases, and 13 bases lay between the germline ends. Germline V CDR1 and CDR2: SGHAT, FQNNGV. The CDR3 sequence is 16 residues long.

A remark on this clone: The sample holds other DNA sequences that translate to the same CDR3. V usage is TRBV4-1 and J usage is TRBJ1-5; D is perhaps TRBD1 (5 bases). CDR1 is MGHRA, CDR2 YSYEKL, per germline. V lost 0 bases and J 7 bases, leaving 13 bases between the germline ends. The CDR3 consists of 15 residues. CDR3 coding DNA: TGCGCCAGCAGCCAAGATAGGCAGGGAAGGCAGCCCCAGCATTTT. Protein product: CASSQDRQGRQPQHF.

V gene TRBV7-9 combines with J gene TRBJ2-2; 10 nucleotides align to TRBD1. Germline CDR1 is SEHNR and CDR2 is FQNEAQ (reference sequence). V shed 6 bases and J 3 bases; nucleotides not matched to a gene: 10. This CDR3 contains 17 residues. The CDR3 sequence: CASRLHPGTGDTGELFF. The CDR3 DNA sequence: TGTGCCAGCAGGTTGCACCCCGGGACAGGGGACACCGGGGAGCTGTTTTTT. The full variable domain, its missing parts supplied by reference TRBV7-9 and TRBJ2-2, is DTGVSQNPRHKITKRGQNVTFRCDPISEHNRLYWYRQTLGQGPEFLTYFQNEAQLEKSRLLSDRFSAERPKGSFSTLEIQRTEQGDSAMYLCASRLHPGTGDTGELFFGEGSRLTVL.

The chain is built from TRBV5-3 and TRBJ2-3, with 8 bases that match TRBD2. TRBV5-3 is marked as an open reading frame, function uncertain. The CDR3 runs 23 residues. After removal of 3 bases from V and 4 bases from J, the junction contained 31 bases not matched to a gene. The CDR3 sequence is CARSSKTRWVGGDYWFCADTQYF. CDR3 sequence (DNA): TGTGCCAGAAGCTCCAAAACTAGGTGGGTCGGGGGGGATTATTGGTTTTGTGCAGATACGCAGTATTTT.

Note on this clone: Other DNA sequences of this sample code for an identical CDR3. This chain connects TRBV19 to TRBJ1-2; possibly TRBD1 for D (6 bases). Germline CDR1 LNHDA, CDR2 SQIVND (reference sequence). The CDR3 loop spans 13 amino acids. V was pared by 1 base and J by 8 bases, with 11 bases between. As DNA, the CDR3 is TGTGCCAGTAGTATAGGCCAGGGGCTCGGCTACACCTTC. Its protein product is CASSIGQGLGYTF.

The V gene is TRBV24-1, the J gene TRBJ2-7; D is possibly TRBD1 (5 bases). The V gene's germline CDR1 is KGHDR and CDR2 SFDVKD. The CDR3 loop spans 10 amino acids. The CDR3 DNA is TGTTGCAGGGATGCTGGTGAGCAGTACTTC. Translated: CCRDAGEQYF.

The chain uses TRBV5-1 and TRBJ2-1; 7 positions agree with TRBD2. Trimming removed 4 bases from V and 7 bases from J; junction bases left unmatched: 14. The CDR3 has 16 amino acids. Germline lookup yields CDR1 SGHRS and CDR2 YFSETQ. The CDR3 here is CASSLVYQRGGNEQFF. CDR3 sequence (DNA): TGCGCCAGCAGCCTCGTATATCAAAGGGGAGGGAATGAGCAGTTCTTC.

This clone was seen a handful of times. This rearrangement joins TRBV9 to TRBJ2-2, with D unresolved. The germline V gene encodes CDR1 SGDLS and CDR2 YYNGEE. The CDR3 covers 13 residues. The V gene lost 4 bases and the J gene lost 0 bases, with 4 bases spanning the gap. The CDR3 sequence: CASSNTNTGELFF. The CDR3 region has the DNA TGTGCCAGCAGCAATACGAACACCGGGGAGCTGTTTTTT.

V gene TRBV28 combines with J gene TRBJ1-2; weak D call: TRBD1 (5 bases). Germline CDR1 and CDR2: MDHEN and SYDVKM. Trimming cost V 4 bases and J 2 bases, with 20 bases left between them. This CDR3 has 17 residues. The CDR3 DNA sequence: TGTGCCAGCAGTTCCAGGGTGGGAGGGTCAAAAAACTATGGCTACACCTTC. Its protein product is CASSSRVGGSKNYGYTF.

V gene TRBV27 combines with J gene TRBJ2-1, with D maybe TRBD2 (5 bases). The V gene lost 4 bases and the J gene lost 1 base, with 8 bases spanning the gap. CDR1 MNHEY and CDR2 SMNVEV come from the germline V gene (reference sequence). This CDR3 is built from 14 residues. CDR3 loop: CASSSTRSYNEQFF. CDR3 bases: TGTGCCAGCAGTTCAACTAGGTCCTACAATGAGCAGTTCTTC.

The chain has TRBV15 and TRBJ2-1; D might be TRBD2 (5 bases). V lost 0 bases and J 8 bases, leaving 8 bases between the germline ends. The V gene's germline CDR1 is LNHNV and CDR2 YYDKDF (reference sequence). There are 13 residues in the CDR3. CDR3: CATSRDREDEQFF. In nucleotides, the CDR3 is TGTGCCACCAGCAGAGATCGGGAAGATGAGCAGTTCTTC. Using reference TRBV15 and TRBJ2-1 for the parts outside the CDR3, the full variable domain is DAMVIQNPRYQVTQFGKPVTLSCSQTLNHNVMYWYQQKSSQAPKLLFHYYDKDFNNEADTPDNFQSRRPNTSFCFLDIRSPGLGDTAMYLCATSRDREDEQFFGPGTRLTVL.

The CDR3 is CASKTSGNSYEQYF. The CDR3 bases are TGTGCCAGCAAGACTAGCGGGAATAGCTACGAGCAGTACTTC. The rearrangement uses TRBV5-7 and TRBJ2-7, with TRBD2 identical over 11 bases. TRBV5-7 is annotated as an ORF whose role is uncertain. J gave up 3 bases and V 6 bases, and 5 bases lay outside the gene matches. The CDR3 is 14 residues long.

J is TRBJ1-2 and V is TRBV20-1; tentatively, D is TRBD1 (5 bases). Trimming removed 3 bases at V and 7 bases at J, with 15 bases between. CDR1 and CDR2 from the germline V gene are DFQATT and SNEGSKA (reference sequence). CDR3 length: 13 amino acids. CDR3 nucleotide sequence: TGCAGTGCTAGTATTTCGTCCGGGGGTGGCTACACCTTC. It codes for CSASISSGGGYTF.

The chain joins TRBV28 to TRBJ2-4; maybe TRBD2 (6 bases). The CDR3 covers 16 residues. V shed 6 bases and J shed 3 bases, with 18 bases lying between them. CDR1 is MDHEN, CDR2 SYDVKM, per germline. CDR3 residues: CASSRTWAGNKNIQYF. The CDR3 DNA is TGTGCCAGCAGCCGTACTTGGGCGGGGAACAAAAACATTCAGTACTTC.

The DNA of the CDR3 is TGTGCCAGCCAAAAGAGGGCACTGAACACTGAAGCTTTCTTT. Translation gives CASQKRALNTEAFF. The rearrangement links TRBV2 to TRBJ1-1, with D unclear. CDR1 SNHLY and CDR2 FYNNEI come from the germline V gene. Trimming removed 8 bases from V and 0 bases from J, with 13 bases in between. This CDR3 is built from 14 residues.

The chain has TRBV28 and TRBJ1-4; perhaps TRBD1 as D (6 bases). The CDR3 runs to 14 residues. The V gene lost 7 bases and the J gene lost 5 bases, with 14 bases spanning the gap. CDR1 is MDHEN and CDR2 is SYDVKM in the germline V gene. The CDR3 nucleotides are TGTGCCAGCACCCGGGGGGGCGAGAATGAAAAACTGTTTTTT. Residues: CASTRGGENEKLFF.

CDR3 bases: TGTGCCAGTAGTAGGGCACGAGGCACAGATACGCAGTATTTT. Residues: CASSRARGTDTQYF. V is TRBV19 and J is TRBJ2-3; no clear D gene. Germline CDR1 reads LNHDA; CDR2 reads SQIVND (reference sequence). Trimming pared 4 bases from V and 1 base from J, leaving 9 bases between. The CDR3 has 14 amino acids.

The chain combines TRBV29-1 with TRBJ1-2, with 10 bases fitting TRBD1. CDR3 length equals 15 residues. Trimming cost V 1 base and J 4 bases; bases outside gene matches: 6. The germline gives CDR1 SQVTM, CDR2 ANQGSEA. The CDR3 coding sequence is TGCAGCGTTGAAGCATCGGACAGGGGGTTCTATGGCTACACCTTC. This translates into CSVEASDRGFYGYTF.

The rearrangement joins TRBV5-1 to TRBJ2-2, with TRBD2 identical over 14 bases. CDR3 length equals 19 residues. V shed 0 bases, J shed 4 bases, and the junction held 8 bases outside the gene matches. Per the germline V gene, CDR1 is SGHRS and CDR2 is YFSETQ. CDR3 in amino acids: CASSLARLAGGPGTGELFF. DNA of the CDR3: TGCGCCAGCAGCTTGGCCCGACTAGCGGGAGGGCCAGGCACCGGGGAGCTGTTTTTT.

This sequence joins TRBV19 and TRBJ1-1; D not certain. The CDR3 is 14 residues long. Germline V gene data show CDR1 as LNHDA and CDR2 as SQIVND (reference sequence). V lost 3 bases and J lost 4, with 12 bases in between. CDR3 bases: TGTGCCAGTAGTATCGGGAGGGAAGCCACTGAAGCTTTCTTT. The encoded protein is CASSIGREATEAFF.

This clone is classed as medium-sized (0.01 to 0.1%). CDR3 DNA sequence: TGTGCCAGCAGTCCTCGGTGGACAGGGCCCCACGAGCAGTACTTC. Protein: CASSPRWTGPHEQYF. The chain is built from TRBV21-1 and TRBJ2-7; the D segment call TRBD1 is taken from the table without a DNA check. TRBV21-1 is annotated as a pseudogene. The CDR3 sequence is 15 residues long.

The chain carries TRBV5-1 and TRBJ1-1; the D is unclear. Germline assignment: CDR1 SGHRS and CDR2 YFSETQ. Deletions cut 0 bases from V and 4 bases from J, with 13 bases between. CDR3 length: 15 amino acids. CDR3 DNA: TGCGCCAGCAGCTTGGGCGCGGTAGGTAGCACTGAAGCTTTCTTT. As protein: CASSLGAVGSTEAFF.

This clone was recorded once. The chain carries TRBV9 and TRBJ1-1; TRBD1 aligns across 7 bases. The junction had 5 bases not matched to a gene; V was cut back by 3 bases and J by 0 bases. The CDR3 runs 15 residues. Germline V gene data show CDR1 as SGDLS and CDR2 as YYNGEE. The CDR3 region is CASSGLDRVNTEAFF. CDR3 sequence (DNA): TGTGCCAGCAGCGGCCTAGACAGGGTGAACACTGAAGCTTTCTTT.